This T cell receptor (beta chain) was recovered during a study of STAT5B mutations in CD4+ large granular lymphocyte leukemia. The V end lost 2 bases, the J end lost 5 bases, and 15 bases lay between the germline ends. CDR1 is KGHSH and CDR2 is LQKENI in the germline V gene. This CDR3 is 15 amino acids long. This clone was seen more than once but under ten times. The protocol was immunoSEQ multiplex PCR, while the TCRdb copy is restricted to in-frame clones and leaves out a portion. In the table there are 45,000 to 55,000 clones, under 80% of which are singletons. The source material was CD4+ T cells from blood buffy coats. This clonotype was obtained from a human donor in good health. The chain links TRBV18 to TRBJ1-1, with D perhaps matching TRBD1 (5 bases). The CDR3 loop reads CASSPRDPGETEAFF. For the CDR3, the DNA is TGTGCCAGCTCACCAAGGGACCCTGGGGAGACTGAAGCTTTCTTT.